The rows below give T cell receptor beta chains drawn from one sample of a study of T cell changes during pregnancy in multiple sclerosis. Only in-frame clones appear in the TCRdb table, and some are missing; sequencing was by immunoSEQ multiplex PCR. The sample includes roughly 38,000 clones, about 90% seen only once; the top ten take roughly 29%. Sequencing used CD8+ T cells from peripheral blood mononuclear cells, obtained before pregnancy. The receptors were gathered from a female donor with multiple sclerosis, enrolled in a pregnancy study. CDR3s include the opening cysteine and the closing phenylalanine or tryptophan. Fields, in order: V gene, clone size, D gene, J gene, CDR3 protein, CDR3 DNA. A D gene is named only where the DNA matches it firmly. Clone size is given for some rows only: seen once, a few or many times, or a class if the clone is expanded.

TRBV30,.,.,TRBJ1-1,CAWNRVGNTEAFF,TGTGCCTGGAACAGAGTGGGGAACACTGAAGCTTTCTTT
TRBV7-6,.,TRBD1,TRBJ1-1,CASSPGTGVTEAFF,TGTGCCAGCAGTCCAGGGACAGGGGTTACTGAAGCTTTCTTT
TRBV5-5,.,TRBD2,TRBJ2-7,CASSLTPGGREQYF,TGTGCCAGCAGCTTGACGCCGGGGGGGCGGGAGCAGTACTTC
TRBV11-2,.,.,TRBJ1-1,CASSPRTAGLNTEAFF,TGTGCCAGCAGCCCCAGAACGGCAGGCCTGAACACTGAAGCTTTCTTT
TRBV5-1,.,.,TRBJ2-7,CASSLLGAEEQYF,TGCGCCAGCAGCTTGCTGGGGGCTGAGGAGCAGTACTTC
TRBV18,.,.,TRBJ2-7,CASSRLKDHEQYF,TGTGCCAGCTCCCGACTCAAAGACCACGAGCAGTACTTC
TRBV28,.,TRBD1,TRBJ1-2,CASSFDVGQGDYGYTF,TGTGCCAGCAGTTTCGACGTCGGACAGGGAGACTATGGCTACACCTTC
TRBV5-4,.,.,TRBJ1-1,CASNRKGTGTEAFF,TGTGCCAGCAACCGGAAGGGTACAGGCACTGAAGCTTTCTTT
TRBV9,.,TRBD2,TRBJ2-1,CASSVGSGGNNEQFF,TGTGCCAGCAGCGTAGGTAGCGGGGGAAACAATGAGCAGTTCTTC
TRBV7-9,.,TRBD2,TRBJ2-3,CASSLSGGALRDTQYF,TGTGCCAGCAGCTTAAGCGGGGGGGCCTTGAGAGATACGCAGTATTTT
TRBV27,.,.,TRBJ2-1,CASSRGNEQFF,TGTGCCAGCAGCAGGGGTAATGAGCAGTTCTTC
TRBV19,.,.,TRBJ2-1,CASSPSGQGYNEQFF,TGTGCCAGCAGCCCTAGTGGACAAGGCTACAATGAGCAGTTCTTC
TRBV19,.,TRBD1,TRBJ1-5,CASRDSTSPHQPQHF,TGTGCCAGCCGGGACAGCACCTCCCCGCATCAGCCCCAGCATTTT
TRBV27,.,TRBD1,TRBJ1-2,CASSIDRGGGYTF,TGTGCCAGCAGTATCGACAGGGGCGGAGGCTACACCTTC
TRBV10-3,.,.,TRBJ1-3,CAISGTGRIPNTIYF,TGTGCCATCAGTGGCACGGGAAGGATTCCAAACACCATATATTTT
TRBV25-1,.,.,TRBJ2-7,CASSEFHGVTYEQYF,TGTGCCAGCAGTGAATTCCACGGAGTAACCTACGAGCAGTACTTC
TRBV6-1,.,.,TRBJ2-2,CAAPKRANTGELFF,TGTGCCGCCCCCAAGCGAGCGAACACCGGGGAGCTGTTTTTT
TRBV10-2,.,.,TRBJ1-1,CASKSIKGAPTEAFF,TGCGCCAGCAAAAGTATAAAAGGGGCGCCCACTGAAGCTTTCTTT
TRBV6-4,.,.,TRBJ2-1,CASSDSPGVEQFF,TGTGCCAGCAGTGACTCACCCGGGGTTGAGCAGTTCTTC
TRBV11-2,.,.,TRBJ2-1,CASSSPGTGEQFF,TGTGCCAGCAGCTCCCCGGGGACTGGTGAGCAGTTCTTC
TRBV5-6,once,TRBD1,TRBJ1-2,CASSFRDRVLSGYTF,TGTGCCAGCAGCTTCCGGGACAGGGTGTTGTCTGGCTACACCTTC
TRBV13,.,TRBD2,TRBJ2-7,CASSRRTSGILHEQYF,TGTGCCAGCAGCCGACGGACTAGCGGTATCCTACACGAGCAGTACTTC
TRBV5-1,.,.,TRBJ2-2,CASSLAAGVNTGELFF,TGCGCCAGCAGCTTGGCGGCAGGGGTGAACACCGGGGAGCTGTTTTTT
TRBV9,few,.,TRBJ1-4,CASSVMGGNEKLFF,TGTGCCAGCAGCGTAATGGGGGGGAATGAAAAACTGTTTTTT
TRBV12-5,.,.,TRBJ1-1,CASGAGPGREAFF,TGTGCTAGTGGAGCGGGACCGGGTCGGGAGGCTTTCTTT
TRBV9,.,TRBD2,TRBJ2-5,CASSLAGLGLAGGPRETQYF,TGTGCCAGCAGTCTAGCAGGACTAGGACTAGCGGGAGGGCCTCGAGAGACCCAGTACTTC
TRBV19,.,.,TRBJ2-2,CASSIVPGAGELFF,TGTGCCAGTAGTATAGTCCCGGGGGCCGGGGAGCTGTTTTTT
TRBV27,.,TRBD2,TRBJ2-1,CASTTSGNNEQFF,TGTGCCAGCACCACTAGCGGGAACAATGAGCAGTTCTTC
TRBV28,.,.,TRBJ1-1,CASRNRDTEAFF,TGTGCCAGCAGAAACAGGGACACTGAAGCTTTCTTT
TRBV19,.,.,TRBJ2-3,CASSVAGRSTDTQYF,TGTGCCAGTAGTGTAGCAGGCAGAAGCACAGATACGCAGTATTTT
TRBV27,.,.,TRBJ1-1,CASSFRPGKAFF,TGTGCCAGCAGTTTTCGTCCGGGAAAAGCTTTCTTT
TRBV9,.,.,TRBJ1-2,CASSVALGSGYGYTF,TGTGCCAGCAGCGTAGCTCTAGGGAGCGGCTATGGCTACACCTTC
TRBV7-9,.,.,TRBJ1-2,CASSIGTRPAYGYTF,TGTGCCAGCAGCATAGGGACACGGCCAGCCTATGGCTACACCTTC
TRBV27,.,.,TRBJ1-5,CASSLGGSNQPQHF,TGTGCCAGCAGTTTGGGGGGAAGCAATCAGCCCCAGCATTTT
TRBV30,.,.,TRBJ1-2,CATEPQVLNYGYTF,TGTGCCACGGAACCCCAGGTCCTAAACTATGGCTACACCTTC
TRBV5-1,.,TRBD1,TRBJ2-7,CASSSYRGYEQYF,TGCGCCAGCAGCTCTTACAGGGGGTACGAGCAGTACTTC
TRBV6-5,.,TRBD2,TRBJ2-1,CASSLTSGAYNEQFF,TGTGCCAGCAGTCTGACTAGCGGGGCCTACAATGAGCAGTTCTTC
TRBV7-8,.,.,TRBJ2-1,CASSFQYNEQFF,TGTGCCAGCAGTTTCCAGTACAATGAGCAGTTCTTC
TRBV27,.,.,TRBJ1-1,CASSKQGPVGTEAFF,TGTGCCAGCAGCAAACAGGGTCCCGTGGGTACTGAAGCTTTCTTT
TRBV16,.,.,TRBJ1-5,CASSQSRGGSNQPQHF,TGTGCCAGCAGCCAATCAAGGGGTGGATCTAATCAGCCCCAGCATTTT
TRBV29-1,.,.,TRBJ1-1,CSVEAYTEAFF,TGCAGCGTTGAAGCTTATACAGAAGCTTTCTTT
TRBV7-3,.,TRBD2,TRBJ2-2,CASSPSSGRATGELFF,TGTGCCAGCAGCCCATCTAGCGGGAGGGCCACCGGGGAGCTGTTTTTT